The 14 T cell receptor beta chains in this list originate from one sample, sequenced in a study of CD8 T cells in Susac syndrome. RNA in amounts of roughly 0.5 to 1 ug was reverse transcribed with random hexamers. MiXCR, applied by TCRdb to the immunoSEQ multiplex PCR reads, yields one record per CDR3 protein. The sample has fewer than 350,000 distinct CDR3 sequences, approximately 90% seen once. The sample taken for sequencing was CD4+ T cells from PBMCs. The receptors shown here come from a human donor with multiple sclerosis.

On this clonotype itself: One junction end disagrees with the germline gene, perhaps due to a read error. The J gene is TRBJ1-1, the V gene TRBV7-2; D may be TRBD1 (6 bases). The CDR3 extends over 17 amino acids. The germline V gene has CDR1 SGHTA and CDR2 FQGNSA. CDR3 region: CASTLGGGYNMNTEAFF. DNA of the CDR3: TGTGCCAGCACCTTAGGGGGGGGATACAACATGAACACTGAAGCTTTCTTT.

The rearrangement links TRBV3-1 to TRBJ2-5; D is unclear. Trimming pared 0 bases from V and 4 bases from J, leaving 6 bases between. Germline values: CDR1 LGHDT, CDR2 YNNKEL (reference sequence). This CDR3 comprises 13 residues. CDR3 sequence: CASSQEGSETQYF. In DNA form, the CDR3 reads TGTGCCAGCAGCCAAGAGGGTTCAGAGACCCAGTACTTC.

The V call is TRBV12-3 or TRBV12-4, the J call TRBJ1-6; D not resolved. V lost 7 bases to trimming and J lost 10 bases, with 11 bases between them. The CDR3 sequence is 12 residues long. CDR3 bases: TGTGCCAGCACTCCTACGGGGTCACCCCTCCACTTT. This translates into CASTPTGSPLHF.

V and J are TRBV3-1 and TRBJ2-1; TRBD2 matches at 9 bases. The J segment lost 2 bases and the V segment lost 2 bases, leaving 7 bases of the junction unmatched. Germline CDR1 and CDR2: LGHDT and YNNKEL (reference sequence). The CDR3 extends over 17 amino acids. The CDR3 sequence: CASSQRAGGRAYNEQFF. The CDR3 bases are TGTGCCAGCAGCCAACGGGCGGGGGGGAGGGCCTACAATGAGCAGTTCTTC.

The chain links TRBV12-3 or TRBV12-4 to TRBJ1-1; 10 nucleotides line up with TRBD1. CDR3 length: 16 residues. J lost 4 bases, V lost 3 bases, and 8 bases had no gene match. This CDR3 is CASSFDRGRVGTEAFF. CDR3 coding DNA: TGTGCCAGCAGTTTTGACAGGGGGCGCGTAGGCACTGAAGCTTTCTTT.

This clonotype came up once. V usage is TRBV7-9 and J usage is TRBJ1-1; the D is unclear. Germline assignment: CDR1 SEHNR and CDR2 FQNEAQ (reference sequence). V was clipped by 1 base and J by 0 bases, with 9 bases between them. This CDR3 is 15 amino acids long. CDR3 in DNA: TGTGCCAGCAGCTTAGAGTTTTGGATGAACACTGAAGCTTTCTTT. It codes for CASSLEFWMNTEAFF.

The chain carries TRBV7-3 and TRBJ2-1; possibly TRBD2 for D (7 bases). This CDR3 spans 15 amino acids. Trimming stripped 4 bases from V and 8 bases from J, with 18 bases between. The germline CDR1 and CDR2 sequences are SGHTA and FQGTGA. The CDR3 loop reads CASSSGGGPWDEQFF. The DNA of the CDR3 is TGTGCCAGCAGCTCTGGGGGGGGCCCCTGGGATGAGCAGTTCTTC.

The chain couples TRBV7-9 to TRBJ1-2; D is uncertain. This CDR3 spans 12 amino acids. The germline CDR1 and CDR2 sequences are SEHNR and FQNEAQ (reference sequence). With 7 bases removed from V and 5 bases from J, the gap between germline ends came to 11 bases. CDR3 sequence (DNA): TGTGCCAGCACCACGGATGAATATGGCTACACCTTC. It specifies CASTTDEYGYTF.

This sequence joins TRBV2 and TRBJ2-7; D is unclear. Germline CDR1 is SNHLY and CDR2 is FYNNEI. The ends were cut back, 6 bases at V and 0 bases at J, with 12 bases in the middle. The CDR3 has 14 residues. As DNA, the CDR3 is TGTGCCAGCAGGCCCGGAAAGGCCTCCTACGAGCAGTACTTC. It is translated as CASRPGKASYEQYF.

This clonotype showed up just a few times. The V and J genes are TRBV13 and TRBJ2-7; D is unresolved. The CDR3 has 14 residues. The ends were cut back, 5 bases at V and 1 base at J, with 12 bases in the middle. CDR1 is PRHDT and CDR2 is FYEKMQ in the germline V gene (reference sequence). The CDR3 DNA is TGTGCCAGCAGCCCCGGTGGGCAATCCTACGAGCAGTACTTC. It translates to CASSPGGQSYEQYF.

The chain recombines TRBV29-1 with TRBJ1-6, with D unresolved. The V end lost 5 bases, the J end lost 8 bases, and 16 bases lay between the germline ends. The CDR3 extends over 14 amino acids. The germline CDR1 and CDR2 sequences are SQVTM and ANQGSEA. In nucleotides, the CDR3 is TGCAGCGTTAGTGAGGCCCGGCAGGATTCACCCCTCCACTTT. The encoded protein is CSVSEARQDSPLHF.

The rearrangement joins TRBV11-3 to TRBJ2-1; TRBD1 or TRBD2 may be the D gene (6 bases each). The CDR3 has 13 amino acids. The germline V gene has CDR1 SGHNT and CDR2 YENEEA. V gave up 1 base and J gave up 9 bases, with 10 bases separating them. CDR3 in amino acids: CASSLGRGGEQFF. CDR3 DNA: TGTGCCAGCAGCTTAGGCAGGGGAGGTGAGCAGTTCTTC.

This chain links TRBV3-1 with TRBJ1-1; 7 bases line up with TRBD1. The CDR3 is made up of 16 amino acids. From germline, CDR1 is LGHDT and CDR2 YNNKEL (reference sequence). The V segment lost 4 bases and the J segment 5 bases; nucleotides outside the gene matches: 13. The CDR3 DNA sequence: TGTGCCAGCAGCCGACGACAGGGAAGGGGAGAAACTGAAGCTTTCTTT. This sequence encodes CASSRRQGRGETEAFF.

The gene calls are TRBV24-1 and TRBJ2-3; 12 bases line up with TRBD2. Germline assignment: CDR1 KGHDR and CDR2 SFDVKD. After removal of 5 bases from V and 5 bases from J, the junction contained 7 bases not matched to a gene. The CDR3 runs 16 residues. The CDR3 DNA follows: TGTGCCACCAGTGTTAGACTAGCGGGAGATGTAGATACGCAGTATTTT. The encoded protein is CATSVRLAGDVDTQYF.